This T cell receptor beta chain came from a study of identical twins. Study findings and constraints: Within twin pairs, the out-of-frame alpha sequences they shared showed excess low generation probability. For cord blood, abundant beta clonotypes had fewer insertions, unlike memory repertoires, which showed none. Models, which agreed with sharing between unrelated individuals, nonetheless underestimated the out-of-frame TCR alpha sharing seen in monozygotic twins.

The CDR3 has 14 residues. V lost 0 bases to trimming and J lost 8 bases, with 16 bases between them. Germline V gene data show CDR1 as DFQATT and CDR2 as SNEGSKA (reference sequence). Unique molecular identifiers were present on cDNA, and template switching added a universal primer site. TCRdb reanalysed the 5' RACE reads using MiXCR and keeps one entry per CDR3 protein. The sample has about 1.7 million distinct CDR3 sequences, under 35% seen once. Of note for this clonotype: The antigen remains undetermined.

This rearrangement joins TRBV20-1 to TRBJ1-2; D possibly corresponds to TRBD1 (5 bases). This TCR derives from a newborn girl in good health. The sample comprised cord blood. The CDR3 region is CSAREGQAKRGYTF. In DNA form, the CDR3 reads TGCAGTGCTAGAGAAGGACAAGCTAAGAGGGGCTACACCTTC.